This T cell receptor beta chain originates from a study of cytomegalovirus exposure and HLA in healthy donors (dated by TCRdb to 2017 to 2019). Study-level background: In an earlier analysis of approximately 500 of the donors, about 270 Gb of sequence data and about 110 million unique TCR beta sequences from 180 million or so T cells were reported. An early release covering 500 to 750 HLA-typed donors comprised about 290 gigabases of sequencing data and tens of millions of unique TCR sequences. Among the approximately 430 genotyped donors, 75% to 90% belonged to the genetic ancestry cluster associated with self-reported Caucasian donors. The study aimed to test whether signatures of past pathogen exposure could be identified by cataloging public T cell receptors. The T cell repertoires of 550 to 850 subjects were profiled by immunosequencing and related to cytomegalovirus serostatus. In addition to the first cohort of about 650 subjects, a separate validation cohort of 130 or so different subjects was used. To predict cytomegalovirus infection status, the study brought together high-throughput TCR immunosequencing, statistical association of individual TCRs with disease status, and machine learning. A later analysis re-examined previously published TCR beta repertoires from roughly 720 donors and added high-resolution HLA genotyping to investigate patterns of TCR occurrence. Rather than using new phenotypic data, the later analysis identified candidate immune exposures from TCR beta sequences and from how often those sequences occurred across donors. An earlier analysis of some 600 of the donors applied high-throughput TCR beta sequencing to assess whether each TCR beta V gene segment acted as functional or pseudogenic. Donor age, sex, ethnicity and CMV serostatus were compiled alongside the repertoire data. A later genetic analysis used genome-wide SNP genotypes for about 60% of the roughly 700 donors, treating that subset as a discovery cohort. All discovery cohort repertoires had been generated using a single sequencing platform. HLA typing included class I and class II loci at four-digit resolution. The number of typed donors differed by locus: about 620-640 for A, B, C, DRB1 and DQB1; approximately 520 for DQA1; some 590 for DPA1; and around 470 for DPB1. A handful of DR-DQ haplotypes were handled as single units for association and clustering because linkage in the cohort was strong. On average, roughly 250,000 unique TCR beta nucleotide sequences were sequenced per donor among 398 genotyped donors of the cohort, with 15% to 20% of those sequences being non-productive. The paper's findings and limits, for the study overall: In a later analysis, most CMV-associated TCR beta chains were found to appear HLA-restricted, with HLA associations seemingly driven largely by CMV exposure. A later genetic analysis associated a missense DCLRE1C variant with V-gene and J-gene trimming of TCR beta chains, and an independent cohort replicated the association. Because HLA typing was unavailable for some donors at each locus, only the typed subset was used in association tests. The classifier was reported to diagnose cytomegalovirus status with high specificity and sensitivity in both the original and validation cohorts. In vitro tests confirmed that three of the cytomegalovirus-associated TCR beta chains recognize cytomegalovirus antigens. For the cohort, immune exposure information was limited to CMV serostatus. Compared with the approximately 700-donor mean, donors in an Asian-associated ancestry cluster had fewer N-insertions in productive TCRs, according to a later genetic analysis. When HLA alleles, especially DR and DQ, strongly co-occurred, attributing TCR associations to individual alleles was difficult. The presence/absence analyses assumed that sequencing depth was roughly uniform across donors, and that assumption may not be true. Most TCR sequences were seen in very few donors, while some public TCRs were found in many individuals. Linkage disequilibrium might explain the correlated functional status among segregating V segments, but an unknown experimental factor could not be ruled out. A further reported finding was that TCR beta sequences accurately predicted the HLA-A and HLA-B alleles for most subjects in the first cohort. In a later analysis, TCR association rates were found to vary across HLA loci, with the most associated TCRs seen for DRB1 alleles and the fewest for HLA-C alleles. In a later analysis, several top co-occurrence clusters were reported to appear linked to parvovirus B19, influenza, CMV and Epstein-Barr virus. At a false discovery rate of 0.05, a later analysis linked around 17,000 TCR beta sequences to specific HLA alleles. The authors suggested that the approach could potentially be generalized to other disease states and immunological phenotypes. The cohort was sequenced for TCR beta chains only, and without alpha or paired-chain data the features that could be detected were limited. The study listed 150 to 200 TCR beta chains as associated with cytomegalovirus. Because counts were too low, fewer than 20 rarely observed V segments, including chromosome 9 orphons, were excluded from the earlier analysis of 587 of the donors. In an earlier analysis of fewer than 700 of the donors, most TCR beta V segments appeared in productive rearrangements about 87% or about 30% of the time, broadly matching IMGT annotations. In a later analysis, HLA-associated TCR beta chains were found to be more clonally expanded and to have lower generation probabilities than equally common non-associated chains. A cluster of highly shared sequence variants was judged likely to be a technical artifact of the sequencing pipeline.

Receptor libraries were prepared by the immunoSEQ multiplex PCR assay. The multiplex PCR relied on a mix of 60 forward primers for TCR Vbeta segments and 13 reverse primers for TCR Jbeta segments. The CDR3 region of rearranged TCR beta genes was amplified from genomic DNA with a multiplex PCR assay. The Illumina HiSeq System was used to sequence the amplified TCR beta libraries as 87-base-pair reads. Turning to the authors' computational methods: In a later analysis, tens of millions of unique TCR beta chains were counted across the 500 to 700 repertoires, and approximately 11 million of these chains were shared by at least two donors. Raw reads were error-corrected and collapsed into unique sequences with a nearest-neighbor algorithm that merged closely related sequences to remove PCR and sequencing errors. Alignment of CDR3 sequences to IMGT reference sequences was used to assign V, D and J gene segments. For a sequence to be retained, a match of at least six nucleotides was required to both a V gene segment and a J gene segment. A rearrangement was called productive if the CDR3 had no stop codons and remained in frame with V and J, and every other rearrangement was called non-productive. CDR3 was defined by IMGT convention, running from the second conserved V-encoded cysteine to the conserved J-encoded phenylalanine. The earlier analysis of approximately 590 of the donors excluded any sequence lacking an unambiguous match to a single V gene segment. An earlier analysis of several hundred of the donors called V segments functional above 56.7% productive rearrangements and segregating when the between-donor standard deviation exceeded 5%. A statistical classification framework was developed to diagnose cytomegalovirus status using the catalog of TCR beta chain sequences. A later analysis assigned V and J genes by comparing TCR nucleotide sequences with IMGT/GENE-DB human TR gene sequences. Using the TCRdist pipeline, a later analysis assigned CDR3 sequences along with most-parsimonious VDJ recombination scenarios. In a later analysis, each TCR beta chain was defined by its CDR3 amino acid sequence together with its V-gene family, and reads without a unique V-gene family were excluded. A later analysis removed several hundred highly shared, low-generation-probability nucleotide sequences to deal with suspected cross-contamination and a sequencing artifact. A later analysis calculated a clonal expansion index for each public chain from normalized within-repertoire ranks of inferred template counts. In a later analysis, generation probabilities were computed using a VDJ recombination model fitted to out-of-frame rearrangements, and the results were checked against IGoR. In a later analysis, hypergeometric tests were used to score TCR-TCR, TCR-HLA and TCR-CMV co-occurrence, with a repertoire-size bias correction applied to TCR pairs. False discovery rates were estimated in a later analysis by permuting HLA or CMV assignments 20 times. A later analysis grouped co-occurring TCRs with DBSCAN, adding TCRdist sequence similarity when clustering within HLA-allele-positive subsets. Repertoires with fewer than 30,000 or more than 120,000 public chains were left out of co-occurrence clustering, as were several repertoires with anomalous nucleotide sharing. TCRdb obtained this table from immuneACCESS and retained in-frame rearrangements with V and J assigned. These tables miss some clones; where compared with another copy, unresolved V genes account for less than half of the shortfall, and the remainder is unexplained. V and J calls and clone size are given by that table; D and trimming were obtained from the DNA. In all, the sample holds 100,000 to 150,000 clones, and 60% to 80% of those were seen once. Clones ranked in the top ten supply approximately 3.9% of the sample.

A note on this clone: No cognate antigen has been identified for it. One base away there is no much larger clone; base qualities are not given.

The cohort comprised under 700 healthy bone marrow donors. At the time of sampling, all cohort members were nominally healthy, though unrecorded immune exposures were likely present. The donor was CMV seropositive and was included in the group of some 290 seropositive cohort members. A peripheral blood sample was collected from each donor, and TCR beta sequencing was performed on peripheral blood mononuclear cells. The Qiagen DNeasy Blood Extraction Kit was used to extract genomic DNA from the blood cell samples. This receptor was identified in a man over 45 in good health and CMV-seropositive. The specimen was PBMCs.

CDR3 region: CASSYSGDDSPLHF. The DNA reads TGTGCCAGCAGTTACTCCGGGGATGATTCACCCCTCCACTTT. The sequence joins TRBV6-5 to TRBJ1-6, with the D gene call left open. CDR1 MNHEY and CDR2 SVGAGI were looked up in the germline V gene. Trimming costs V 0 bases and J 8 bases, and their ends lie 8 bases apart. The CDR3 numbers 14 residues from cysteine through phenylalanine. CDR3 DNA only is kept here, 42 bases in frame from base 1.